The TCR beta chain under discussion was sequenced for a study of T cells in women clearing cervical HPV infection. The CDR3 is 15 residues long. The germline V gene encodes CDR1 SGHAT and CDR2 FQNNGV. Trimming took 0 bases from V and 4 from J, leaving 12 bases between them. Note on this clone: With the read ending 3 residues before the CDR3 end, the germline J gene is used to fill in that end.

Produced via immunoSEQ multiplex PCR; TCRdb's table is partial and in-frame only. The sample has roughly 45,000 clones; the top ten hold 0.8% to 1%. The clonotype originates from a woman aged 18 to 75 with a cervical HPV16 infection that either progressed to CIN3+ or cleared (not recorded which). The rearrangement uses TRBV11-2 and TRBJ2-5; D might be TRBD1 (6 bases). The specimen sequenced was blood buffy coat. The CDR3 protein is CASSLDLGAGETQYF. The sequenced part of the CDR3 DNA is TGTGCCAGCAGCTTAGATCTGGGGGCGGGAGAGACC.